This T cell receptor beta chain was sequenced for a study of tumor-infiltrating lymphocytes in localized non-small cell lung cancer (dated by TCRdb to 2020 to 2023). Looking at the study overall: The cohort included patients whose samples were collected after neoadjuvant chemotherapy, as well as both smokers and never-smokers and several histologies. Resected tumor tissue and uninvolved lung tissue described as non-adjacent to the tumor were contributed by each patient, with both tissues obtained from the same patient. Flow cytometry, multiplex immunofluorescence, RNA-seq, exome sequencing and proteomics were applied to the same patients as TCR sequencing, which was one of several integrated assays. In total, the ICON cohort was made up of under 180 surgical patients who had localized non-small cell lung cancer and whose tumors were resected. For around 57 patients, immunoSEQ T-cell fraction was compared between paired tumor and uninvolved lung. Study-level results and caveats: Tumor T-cell fraction from TCR sequencing was not associated with recurrence-free survival (p = 0.61). Because assay coverage varied across patients depending on available tissue quantity, TCR sequencing was performed for only a subset of the cohort. Consistent with immunofluorescence CD3 counts, TCRbeta sequencing supported greater T cell infiltration in tumors than in uninvolved lung tissue. Because different assays used different pieces of the same tissue, technical variation could not be distinguished from intratumor heterogeneity. The TCR-derived T-cell fraction showed no difference between the flow cytometry-defined immunotypes IM1 (good prognosis) and IM2 (poor prognosis).

The CDR3 holds 16 amino acids from the cysteine to the phenylalanine. Kept here is only the CDR3 DNA, which spans 48 bases and is read in frame from base 1. CDR1 and CDR2 are read off the germline V gene (reference sequence) as MNHEY and SMNVEV. Between the V and J ends, shortened by 3 bases and 7 bases respectively, the junction contains 22 bases. The immunoSEQ assay used for TCR sequencing gave the T-cell fraction in both tumor and uninvolved lung tissue. The authors' analysis ran thus. For survival analysis, patients were split into high (upper tertile) and low (lower two tertiles) T-cell fraction groups and compared by log-rank test. Paired tumor versus uninvolved lung differences in T-cell fraction were tested with a signed-rank test. TCRdb's version of the immuneACCESS table is confined to in-frame rearrangements and falls short of the full clone set. An unresolved V gene accounts for under half of the shortfall where checked; the remainder is of unknown origin. V and J calls and clone size are copied from that table; D and trimming were computed from the DNA. Recorded for this sample are about 12,000 clones; more than 70% of them occurred a single time. Approximately 12% of the sample rests with the top ten.

Patient enrollment in ICON started in 2016, and the final patient was enrolled in the second half of 2018. In a subcohort of 80 or so patients, fresh tumor and matched uninvolved tissue were collected for in-depth immune analyses, with TCR sequencing among those analyses. No cell sorting was done, and TCR sequencing was instead run on DNA isolated from bulk tissue. Remarks on this clone: No antigen is known for it. Within one base of it there is no much larger clone, and no base qualities were kept.

This chain joins TRBV27 to TRBJ2-7; a tentative D call is TRBD2 (7 bases match). Sequencing was performed on lung tumor tissue. The TCR comes from a human donor with non-small cell lung cancer. Read as DNA, the sequence is TGTGCCAGCAGTTTCTCCGGGGGGCAGGGATTCGTTGAGCAGTACTTC. It encodes CASSFSGGQGFVEQYF.